This TCR beta chain is drawn from a study of blood T cell repertoires in COVID-19. About the research overall: T cells, B-cell-depleted T cells, or PBMCs provided the cDNA or gDNA that served as material.

Some clones are missing from TCRdb's copy, which holds only in-frame ones; the method was immunoSEQ multiplex PCR. The table lists some 300,000 clones, 70% to 90% of them singletons, with roughly 6% in the top ten. The CDR3 is made up of 17 amino acids. V was trimmed by 6 bases and J by 0 bases, leaving 19 bases between them. The TCR comes from a woman aged 50 to 60 with COVID-19, enrolled during active disease. The gene calls are TRBV23-1 and TRBJ2-3; maybe TRBD1 (6 bases). TRBV23-1 is placed among ORFs of uncertain function. The sequenced material came from peripheral blood. The CDR3: CASSQPRQVTSTDTQYF. As DNA, the CDR3 is TGCGCCAGCAGCCAACCTCGACAGGTTACTAGCACAGATACGCAGTATTTT.